A single sample is the source of the 4 T cell receptor beta chains below, sequenced in a study of shared clonotypes between healthy human individuals. The table came from immunoSEQ multiplex PCR; TCRdb's copy has only in-frame clones and leaves some out. The table shows millions of clones, with roughly 96% occurring only once. Sequencing was performed on naive CD4+ T cells sorted from blood. Subset: CD45RA+ positively selected. The origin of the receptors is a man younger than 30 in good health.

The chain is built from TRBV6-1 and TRBJ1-2, with unresolved D. Germline-derived CDR1 and CDR2 are MNHNS and SASEGT. V lost 5 bases to trimming and J lost 3 bases, with 10 bases between them. The CDR3 length is 13 residues. The CDR3 reads CASSHQLDYGYTF. The DNA of the CDR3 is TGTGCCAGCAGTCATCAATTGGACTATGGCTACACCTTC.

This rearrangement joins TRBV11-2 to TRBJ2-1; D not resolved. This CDR3 spans 13 amino acids. Germline values: CDR1 SGHAT, CDR2 FQNNGV. The ends were cut back, 1 base at V and 12 bases at J, with 13 bases in the middle. The DNA of the CDR3 is TGTGCCAGCAGCTTAGGCTTCGGATTCGGGCAGTTCTTC. Its translation is CASSLGFGFGQFF.

The J gene is TRBJ2-1, the V gene TRBV5-6; no clear D. Trimming took 7 bases from V and 6 from J, leaving 8 bases between them. Per the germline V gene, CDR1 is SGHDT and CDR2 is YYEEEE. The CDR3 totals 11 residues. CDR3: CASRWSNEQFF. The DNA of the CDR3 is TGTGCCAGCCGATGGTCCAATGAGCAGTTCTTC. The whole variable domain, filled in from reference TRBV5-6 and TRBJ2-1, reads DAGVTQSPTHLIKTRGQQVTLRCSPKSGHDTVSWYQQALGQGPQFIFQYYEEEERQRGNFPDRFSGHQFPNYSSELNVNALLLGDSALYLCASRWSNEQFFGPGTRLTVL.

The V gene is TRBV2, the J gene TRBJ2-7, with 8 bases identical to TRBD1. The CDR3 consists of 15 residues. With 3 bases clipped from V and 1 base from J, the junction kept 5 bases outside the gene matches. The germline V gene encodes CDR1 SNHLY and CDR2 FYNNEI. In nucleotides, the CDR3 is TGTGCCAGCAGTGATCTAGGACAGGGTTCCTACGAGCAGTACTTC. Its protein product is CASSDLGQGSYEQYF.